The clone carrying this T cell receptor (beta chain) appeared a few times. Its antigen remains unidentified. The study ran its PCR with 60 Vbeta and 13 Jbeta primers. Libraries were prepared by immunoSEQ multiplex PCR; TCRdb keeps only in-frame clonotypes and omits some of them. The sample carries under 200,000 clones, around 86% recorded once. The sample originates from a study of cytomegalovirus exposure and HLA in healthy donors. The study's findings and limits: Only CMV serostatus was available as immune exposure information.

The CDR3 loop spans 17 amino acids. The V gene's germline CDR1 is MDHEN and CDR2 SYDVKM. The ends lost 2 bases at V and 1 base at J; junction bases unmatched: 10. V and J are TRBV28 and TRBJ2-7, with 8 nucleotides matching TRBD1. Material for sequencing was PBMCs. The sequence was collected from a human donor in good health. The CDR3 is CASSLHTGGRESYEQYF. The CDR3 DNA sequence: TGTGCCAGCAGTTTACACACAGGGGGGAGAGAATCCTACGAGCAGTACTTC.